The 7 T cell receptor beta chains presented below share a single source sample, sequenced in a study of cytomegalovirus exposure and HLA in healthy donors. 13 Jbeta primers and 60 Vbeta primers were used for the PCR. The data were produced by immunoSEQ multiplex PCR, yet TCRdb's version contains in-frame clones alone and is incomplete. Of over 65,000 clones in the sample, about 81% were seen once. Sequencing was performed on PBMCs. The source is a human donor in good health.

This chain connects TRBV5-1 to TRBJ2-1; TRBD1 agrees at 7 bases. V lost 1 base and J lost 0; bases outside the gene matches: 10. The length of the CDR3 is 18 residues. Germline CDR1 SGHRS, CDR2 YFSETQ. The CDR3 loop is CASSLRLQGQNSYNEQFF. In DNA, the CDR3 is TGCGCCAGCAGCTTGAGACTACAGGGGCAAAACTCCTACAATGAGCAGTTCTTC.

The chain recombines TRBV5-4 with TRBJ2-2; 8 nucleotides line up with TRBD2. From germline, CDR1 is SGHNT and CDR2 YYREEE (reference sequence). V was pared by 7 bases and J by 7 bases, with 9 bases of the junction left unmatched. The CDR3 consists of 14 residues. The CDR3 region has the DNA TGTGCCAGCTTCCGGGGGGGGGCAGGCGGGGAGCTGTTTTTT. Translation gives CASFRGGAGGELFF.

The CDR3, as DNA: TGCGCCACTACACGGGGGGATAATTCACCCCTCCACTTT. It codes for CATTRGDNSPLHF. V and J are TRBV10-2 and TRBJ1-6; D possibly corresponds to TRBD1 (5 bases). Germline CDR1 WSHSY, CDR2 SAAADI. V dropped 10 bases and J dropped 5 bases, with 12 bases sitting between them. This CDR3 has 13 residues.

The genes are TRBV2 and TRBJ2-5, with 8 bases lining up with TRBD2. The CDR3 totals 15 residues. Germline CDR1 reads SNHLY; CDR2 reads FYNNEI. V shed 2 bases and J 5 bases; nucleotides not matched to a gene: 7. This CDR3 reads CASSESAGVVETQYF. CDR3 coding DNA: TGTGCCAGCAGTGAATCAGCGGGGGTGGTTGAGACCCAGTACTTC. Full variable domain (remainder filled in from reference TRBV2 and TRBJ2-5): EPEVTQTPSHQVTQMGQEVILRCVPISNHLYFYWYRQILGQKVEFLVSFYNNEISEKSEIFDDQFSVERPDGSNFTLKIRSTKLEDSAMYFCASSESAGVVETQYFGPGTRLLVL.

The CDR3 DNA sequence: TGTGCCAGCAGCGTAGCCAGAGGGTGGGCAGATACGCAGTATTTT. Translated, it gives CASSVARGWADTQYF. The chain joins TRBV9 to TRBJ2-3; D is perhaps TRBD2 (5 bases). Per the germline V gene, CDR1 is SGDLS and CDR2 is YYNGEE. This CDR3 has 15 residues. V was cut by 0 bases and J by 4 bases, with 12 bases left in between.

V is TRBV14 and J is TRBJ2-5, with a weak D call TRBD2 (6 bases). There are 16 residues in the CDR3. V lost 5 bases, J lost 5 bases, and 21 bases lay in between. Germline values: CDR1 SGHDN, CDR2 FVKESK. The CDR3, as DNA: TGTGCCAGCAGCGCCCCTTCTAGCGACCTTCTGGAGACCCAGTACTTC. Its translation: CASSAPSSDLLETQYF.

This clone came up a few times. The gene calls are TRBV5-1 and TRBJ1-2, with a weak D call TRBD1 (5 bases). The CDR3 length is 13 residues. Germline assignment: CDR1 SGHRS and CDR2 YFSETQ. The ends were cut back, 0 bases at V and 3 bases at J, with 6 bases in the middle. Written as DNA, the CDR3 is TGCGCCAGCAGCTTGGAAGGGGACTATGGCTACACCTTC. It codes for CASSLEGDYGYTF.